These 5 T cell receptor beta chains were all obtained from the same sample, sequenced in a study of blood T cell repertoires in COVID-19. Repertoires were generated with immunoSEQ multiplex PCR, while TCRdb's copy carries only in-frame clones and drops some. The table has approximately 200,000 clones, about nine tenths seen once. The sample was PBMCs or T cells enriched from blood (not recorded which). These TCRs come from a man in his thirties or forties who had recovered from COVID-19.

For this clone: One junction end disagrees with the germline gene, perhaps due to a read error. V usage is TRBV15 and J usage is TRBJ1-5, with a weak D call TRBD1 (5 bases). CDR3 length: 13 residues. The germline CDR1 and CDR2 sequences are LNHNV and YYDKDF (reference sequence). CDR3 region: CATSREVGQPQHF. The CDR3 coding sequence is TGTGCCACCAGCCGAGAGGTGGGGCAACCCCAGCATTTT.

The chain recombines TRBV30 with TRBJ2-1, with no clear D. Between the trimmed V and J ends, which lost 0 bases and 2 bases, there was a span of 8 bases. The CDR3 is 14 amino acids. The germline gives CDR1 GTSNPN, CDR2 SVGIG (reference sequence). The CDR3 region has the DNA TGTGCCTGGAGTGTAGGCCAGGCCTACAATGAGCAGTTCTTC. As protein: CAWSVGQAYNEQFF.

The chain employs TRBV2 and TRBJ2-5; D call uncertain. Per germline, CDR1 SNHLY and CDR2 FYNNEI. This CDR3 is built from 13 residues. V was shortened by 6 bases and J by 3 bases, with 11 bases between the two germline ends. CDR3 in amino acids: CASRPDAKETQYF. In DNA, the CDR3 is TGTGCCAGCAGGCCAGATGCAAAAGAGACCCAGTACTTC. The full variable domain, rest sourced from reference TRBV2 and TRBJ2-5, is EPEVTQTPSHQVTQMGQEVILRCVPISNHLYFYWYRQILGQKVEFLVSFYNNEISEKSEIFDDQFSVERPDGSNFTLKIRSTKLEDSAMYFCASRPDAKETQYFGPGTRLLVL.

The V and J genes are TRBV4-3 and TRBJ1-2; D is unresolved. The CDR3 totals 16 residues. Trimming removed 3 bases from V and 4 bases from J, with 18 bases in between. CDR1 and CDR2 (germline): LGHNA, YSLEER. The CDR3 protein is CASSHTARAGGYGYTF. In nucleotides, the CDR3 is TGCGCCAGCAGCCACACGGCCCGCGCAGGTGGCTATGGCTACACCTTC.

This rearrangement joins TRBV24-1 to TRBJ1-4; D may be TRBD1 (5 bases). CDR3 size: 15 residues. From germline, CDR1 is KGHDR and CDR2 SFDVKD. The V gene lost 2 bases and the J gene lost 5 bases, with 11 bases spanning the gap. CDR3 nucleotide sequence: TGTGCCACCAGTGATTCACGACAGCGCAATGAAAAACTGTTTTTT. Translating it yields CATSDSRQRNEKLFF.